These 11 T cell receptor beta chains came from one sample sequenced in a study of cytomegalovirus exposure and HLA in healthy donors. Primers included in the PCR were 60 Vbeta and 13 Jbeta primers. TCRdb's copy holds only in-frame clones and misses some; the assay was immunoSEQ multiplex PCR. The sample holds under 130,000 clones; roughly three quarters are singletons and the top ten take 3% to 3.5%. Sequenced input: PBMCs. These receptors were collected from a man aged 25 to 40 in good health and CMV-seronegative.

V and J are TRBV9 and TRBJ2-7, with 9 nucleotides matching TRBD1. The germline gives CDR1 SGDLS, CDR2 YYNGEE. The CDR3 is 16 residues long. Trimming took 1 base from V and 0 from J; bases not matched to a gene: 5. CDR3 region: CASSVRGTGSSYEQYF. CDR3 nucleotides: TGTGCCAGCAGCGTACGCGGGACAGGGTCCTCCTACGAGCAGTACTTC.

This clone has just a few counts. The chain links TRBV19 to TRBJ2-3; TRBD1 agrees at 7 bases. Germline lookup yields CDR1 LNHDA and CDR2 SQIVND (reference sequence). V lost 0 bases, J lost 5 bases, and 8 bases stayed unmatched. The CDR3 has 16 amino acids. Written as DNA, the CDR3 is TGTGCCAGTAGTATAGAACAGGGGATCATCGGAGATACGCAGTATTTT. It encodes CASSIEQGIIGDTQYF. Full variable domain (rest looked up from reference TRBV19 and TRBJ2-3): DGGITQSPKYLFRKEGQNVTLSCEQNLNHDAMYWYRQDPGQGLRLIYYSQIVNDFQKGDIAEGYSVSREKKESFPLTVTSAQKNPTAFYLCASSIEQGIIGDTQYFGPGTRLTVL.

The rearrangement joins TRBV29-1 to TRBJ2-1; TRBD2 matches at 7 bases. The CDR3 has 15 amino acids. V lost 6 bases and J lost 0; bases outside the gene matches: 8. CDR1 and CDR2 from the germline V gene are SQVTM and ANQGSEA. The CDR3 reads CSVYAAGISYNEQFF. The CDR3 DNA reads as TGCAGCGTGTACGCAGCGGGAATCTCCTACAATGAGCAGTTCTTC.

This clone has only a few counts. This chain uses TRBV29-1 with TRBJ2-5; D might be TRBD2 (5 bases). The V end was cut by 3 bases, the J end by 2 bases, with 10 bases between. The V gene's germline CDR1 is SQVTM and CDR2 ANQGSEA. CDR3 length: 13 residues. CDR3 sequence: CSVDTDLQETQYF. CDR3 bases: TGCAGCGTTGACACGGACTTACAAGAGACCCAGTACTTC.

The rearrangement uses TRBV7-2 and TRBJ2-7; TRBD1 aligns across 9 bases. The V and J ends lost 3 bases and 3 bases, in that order; junction bases with no gene match: 3. Looked up from germline, CDR1 is SGHTA and CDR2 is FQGNSA. The CDR3 is 14 amino acids. DNA of the CDR3: TGTGCCAGCAGCTTCAAGACAGGGGGCTACGAGCAGTACTTC. Protein sequence: CASSFKTGGYEQYF.

The gene calls are TRBV30 and TRBJ2-1, with D possibly TRBD1 on 5 matching bases. Germline V gene data show CDR1 as GTSNPN and CDR2 as SVGIG (reference sequence). The CDR3 length is 16 residues. Trimming took 2 bases from V and 1 from J, leaving 15 bases between them. The CDR3 sequence is CAWSPRRTSSYNEQFF. DNA for the CDR3: TGTGCCTGGAGTCCTCGAAGGACATCGTCCTACAATGAGCAGTTCTTC.

The chain is built from TRBV5-6 and TRBJ2-7; D is possibly TRBD1 (6 bases). The CDR3 has 16 residues. The V gene lost 2 bases and the J gene lost 4 bases, with 19 bases spanning the gap. The germline V gene encodes CDR1 SGHDT and CDR2 YYEEEE. CDR3 sequence: CASSFSIGQTAYEQYF. For the CDR3, the DNA is TGTGCCAGCAGCTTTTCTATCGGACAGACAGCTTACGAGCAGTACTTC. Based on the CDR3 plus reference TRBV5-6 and TRBJ2-7, the full variable domain is DAGVTQSPTHLIKTRGQQVTLRCSPKSGHDTVSWYQQALGQGPQFIFQYYEEEERQRGNFPDRFSGHQFPNYSSELNVNALLLGDSALYLCASSFSIGQTAYEQYFGPGTRLTVT.

The chain recombines TRBV7-9 with TRBJ2-2; 7 bases agree with TRBD1. CDR1 is SEHNR and CDR2 is FQNEAQ in the germline V gene (reference sequence). The CDR3 contains 12 residues. The CDR3 is CVDRANTGELFF. CDR3 nucleotides: TGTGTTGACAGGGCAAACACCGGGGAGCTGTTTTTT.

This chain uses TRBV28 with TRBJ2-5; D unclear. Germline values: CDR1 MDHEN, CDR2 SYDVKM. Trimming took 3 bases from V and 7 from J, leaving 15 bases between them. The CDR3 runs to 14 residues. CDR3 DNA: TGTGCCAGCAGTTTGGTACCTGAGATTGCGACCCAGTACTTC. Protein: CASSLVPEIATQYF.

This clone was picked up one time. The V gene is TRBV18, the J gene TRBJ1-2; 11 bases agree with TRBD1. The germline CDR1 and CDR2 sequences are KGHSH and LQKENI. The CDR3 contains 14 residues. J gave up 4 bases and V 3 bases, and 1 base lay outside the gene matches. CDR3 protein: CASSPGTGGYGYTF. CDR3 nucleotides: TGTGCCAGCTCACCCGGGACAGGGGGCTATGGCTACACCTTC.

The J gene is TRBJ2-5, the V gene TRBV7-9; D is possibly TRBD1 (6 bases). The CDR3 is 13 amino acids. Trimming left V 5 bases short and J 5 bases short, with 12 bases between. Germline V lookup: CDR1 SEHNR, CDR2 FQNEAQ (reference sequence). The CDR3 here is CASSTGSVETQYF. CDR3 bases: TGTGCCAGCAGCACAGGGTCAGTGGAGACCCAGTACTTC.